What follows are 2 T cell receptor beta chains derived from one specimen sequenced in a study of CD8+CD57+ T cells in acquired aplastic anemia. CDR3 and TCR beta VDJ profiling relied on a genomic DNA template. TCRdb re-derived calls from the reads in MiXCR, one entry per CDR3 protein. In the table there are some 120,000 distinct CDR3 sequences, around 48% of which are singletons. The specimen sequenced was sorted CD4+, CD8+, or CD8+CD57+ T cells (not recorded which) from PBMCs. These receptors originate from a human donor in good health, serving as a control.

This clonotype was detected ten times or more. The rearrangement links TRBV20-1 to TRBJ2-1; 7 bases are a match to TRBD2. CDR3 length: 16 residues. The germline V gene encodes CDR1 DFQATT and CDR2 SNEGSKA (reference sequence). V lost 0 bases to trimming and J lost 0 bases; unmatched junction nucleotides: 5. The CDR3 sequence: CSAREPSGSSYNEQFF. The DNA of the CDR3 is TGCAGTGCTAGAGAACCTAGCGGAAGCTCCTACAATGAGCAGTTCTTC.

V usage is TRBV9 and J usage is TRBJ2-1, with 10 bases aligning to TRBD2. The V and J ends lost 0 bases and 5 bases, in that order; junction bases with no gene match: 2. This CDR3 spans 15 amino acids. Per germline, CDR1 SGDLS and CDR2 YYNGEE. CDR3 DNA: TGTGCCAGCAGCGTAGAACTAGCGGGGAACAATGAGCAGTTCTTC. This encodes CASSVELAGNNEQFF. The variable domain in full, with the rest retrieved from reference TRBV9 and TRBJ2-1, is DSGVTQTPKHLITATGQRVTLRCSPRSGDLSVYWYQQSLDQGLQFLIQYYNGEERAKGNILERFSAQQFPDLHSELNLSSLELGDSALYFCASSVELAGNNEQFFGPGTRLTVL.